This is a list of T cell receptor beta chains from one sample in a study of OX40 agonist ivuxolimab in advanced cancers. Here immunoSEQ multiplex PCR was the method, and the copy in TCRdb shows in-frame clones only, minus some. The sample has 40,000 to 50,000 clones; around 91% are singletons. Sequencing used CD4+ or CD8+ T cells sorted from blood, obtained in a trial of the OX40 agonist ivuxolimab. Receptor source: an adult with an advanced solid tumor such as melanoma, head and neck, liver or kidney cancer. CDR3s leave out the opening cysteine and the closing phenylalanine or tryptophan. Size tells how often a clone was seen (once, few, many) or the class of an expanded clone, and some rows leave it out.

v_gene,abundance,j_gene,CDR3aa
TRBV28,NA,TRBJ1-4,ASSYGGPATNEKLF
TRBV27,NA,TRBJ2-1,ASSLGGWSHSYNEQF
TRBV6-5,NA,TRBJ1-1,ASRITGVNTEAF
TRBV4-1,NA,TRBJ2-4,ASSQVQDPKNIQY
TRBV4-1,NA,TRBJ1-1,ASSQDQGSPEAF
TRBV5-6,once,TRBJ1-1,ASSLGTGGTEAF
TRBV7-6,NA,TRBJ2-3,ASTQGTSGRSTDTQY
TRBV5-4,NA,TRBJ2-7,ASSQERAGPWPYEQY
TRBV9,NA,TRBJ1-1,ASSVGTLGSTEAF
TRBV19,NA,TRBJ2-2,ASSIGGHAGELF
TRBV27,NA,TRBJ2-5,ASSLTELETQY
TRBV30,once,TRBJ2-3,AWSVRGGPRELSTDTQY
TRBV27,NA,TRBJ1-1,ASSSAGTMNTEAF
TRBV28,NA,TRBJ2-7,ASSLFEYGAGGYEQY
TRBV7-9,NA,TRBJ2-7,ASSSSGGEQY
TRBV9,NA,TRBJ2-5,ASSVGWQGVQETQY
TRBV2,NA,TRBJ2-6,ASSEARPFSVFTGANVLT
TRBV28,NA,TRBJ2-5,ASSLVETQY
TRBV28,NA,TRBJ1-1,ASSLRGLRTEAF
TRBV7-6,NA,TRBJ2-5,ASSPGGRFSGETQY
TRBV30,NA,TRBJ2-7,AWSGGETPLITSEQY
TRBV7-6,once,TRBJ2-6,ASSPGTVGANVLT
TRBV10-2,once,TRBJ1-5,ASSRGSNQPQH
TRBV4-1,NA,TRBJ1-6,ASSQVAGLGNSPLH
TRBV19,NA,TRBJ2-7,ASRPGLAGAYEQY
TRBV29-1,NA,TRBJ1-1,SAQGDGNTEAF
TRBV6-5,once,TRBJ2-7,ASSFVPGQGANEQY
TRBV21-1,NA,TRBJ2-2,ASNSLAGTTCGELF
TRBV5-5,NA,TRBJ1-5,ASSWDWGDNQPQH
TRBV27,NA,TRBJ1-6,ASSLRQYNSPLH
TRBV28,once,TRBJ2-3,ASSPARGLSTDTQY
TRBV6-6,NA,TRBJ2-1,ASSGSSYNEQF
TRBV12-5,once,TRBJ2-1,ASGFGGYNEQF
TRBV15,NA,TRBJ1-2,ATSSTQKGLNNYGYT
TRBV4-2,NA,TRBJ1-1,ASSQDLLGTLNTEAF
TRBV7-8,NA,TRBJ2-2,ASSALTGRSGELF
TRBV5-6,NA,TRBJ2-7,ASSWTDRAEY
TRBV5-1,few,TRBJ1-6,ASSLGDSPNSPLH
TRBV9,NA,TRBJ2-2,ASSIQSGQGIGELF
TRBV6-5,NA,TRBJ2-7,ASSYSNRMEEQY
TRBV5-8,NA,TRBJ2-5,ASRSTSGGQETQY
TRBV6-5,NA,TRBJ2-7,ASSYRGQAYEQY
TRBV5-1,NA,TRBJ2-3,ATSVGASGSWFGDTQY
TRBV9,NA,TRBJ2-5,ASSPFEGRETQY
TRBV27,few,TRBJ1-4,ASSFVRERNNEKLF
TRBV28,NA,TRBJ1-5,ASSPSGIRTDSNQPQH
TRBV4-1,NA,TRBJ2-5,ASSQGMGVWETQY
TRBV6-1,NA,NA,ASTSRTSGRDEQY
TRBV4-1,NA,TRBJ2-7,ASSQAWTEVGEQY
TRBV28,NA,TRBJ2-2,ATSSVGVSTGELF
TRBV6-1,NA,TRBJ1-5,ASSDRFDQPQH
TRBV6-6,NA,TRBJ1-3,ASSYSTVYSGNTIY
TRBV2,NA,TRBJ2-3,ASKTGAPTDTQY
TRBV10-3,NA,TRBJ2-7,AISEPSYEQY
TRBV4-1,NA,TRBJ1-4,ASRRGADEKLF